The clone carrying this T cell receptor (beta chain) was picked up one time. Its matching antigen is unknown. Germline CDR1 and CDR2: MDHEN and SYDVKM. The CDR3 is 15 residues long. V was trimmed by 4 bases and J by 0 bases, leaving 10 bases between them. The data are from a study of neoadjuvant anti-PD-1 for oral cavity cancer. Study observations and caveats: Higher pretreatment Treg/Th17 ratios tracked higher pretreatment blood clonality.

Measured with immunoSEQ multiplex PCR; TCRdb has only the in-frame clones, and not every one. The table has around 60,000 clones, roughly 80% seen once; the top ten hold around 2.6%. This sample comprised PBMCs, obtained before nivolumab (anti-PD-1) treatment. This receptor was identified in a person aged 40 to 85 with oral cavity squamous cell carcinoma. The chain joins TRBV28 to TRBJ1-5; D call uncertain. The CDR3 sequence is CASSSPPSSNQPQHF. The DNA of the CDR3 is TGTGCCAGCAGTTCCCCACCCAGTAGCAATCAGCCCCAGCATTTT.